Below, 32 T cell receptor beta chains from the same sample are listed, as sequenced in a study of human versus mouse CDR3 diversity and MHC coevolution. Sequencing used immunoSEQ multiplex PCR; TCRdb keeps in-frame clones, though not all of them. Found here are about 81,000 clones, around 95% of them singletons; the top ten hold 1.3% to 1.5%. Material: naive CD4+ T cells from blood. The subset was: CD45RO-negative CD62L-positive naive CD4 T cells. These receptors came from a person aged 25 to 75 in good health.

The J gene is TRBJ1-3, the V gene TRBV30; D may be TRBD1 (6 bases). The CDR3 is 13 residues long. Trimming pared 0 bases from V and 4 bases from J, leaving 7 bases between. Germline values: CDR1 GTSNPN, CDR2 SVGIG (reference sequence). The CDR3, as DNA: TGTGCCTGGAGTGTCGGACAGGGAAACACCATATATTTT. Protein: CAWSVGQGNTIYF.

DNA for the CDR3: TGTGCCAGCACCCTACGGAGGGCCCTCACAGATACGCAGTATTTT. The encoded protein is CASTLRRALTDTQYF. The chain carries TRBV28 and TRBJ2-3, with D possibly being TRBD2 (6 bases). Trimming took off 7 bases at V and 2 bases at J, with 16 bases between the two ends. The CDR3 has 15 residues. Per the germline V gene, CDR1 is MDHEN and CDR2 is SYDVKM.

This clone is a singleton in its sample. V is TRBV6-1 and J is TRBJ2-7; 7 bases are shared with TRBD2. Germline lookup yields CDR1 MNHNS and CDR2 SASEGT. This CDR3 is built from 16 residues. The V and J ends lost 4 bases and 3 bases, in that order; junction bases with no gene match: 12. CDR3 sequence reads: CASSGEGGTGFYEQYF. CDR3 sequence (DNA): TGTGCCAGCAGTGGGGAGGGCGGGACGGGATTCTACGAGCAGTACTTC.

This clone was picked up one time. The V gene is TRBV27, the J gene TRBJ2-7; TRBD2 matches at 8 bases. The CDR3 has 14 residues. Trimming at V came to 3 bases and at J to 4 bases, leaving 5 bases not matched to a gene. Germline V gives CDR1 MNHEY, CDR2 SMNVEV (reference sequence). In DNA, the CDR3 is TGTGCCAGCAGTTTCAGCGGGAGTCCATACGAGCAGTACTTC. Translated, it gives CASSFSGSPYEQYF.

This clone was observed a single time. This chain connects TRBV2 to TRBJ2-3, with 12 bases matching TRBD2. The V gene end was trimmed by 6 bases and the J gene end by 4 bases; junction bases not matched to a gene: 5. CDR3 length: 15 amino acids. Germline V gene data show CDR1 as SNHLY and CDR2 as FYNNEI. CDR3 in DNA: TGTGCCAGCAGGGCTAGCGGGGGGGCTGCAGATACGCAGTATTTT. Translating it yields CASRASGGAADTQYF.

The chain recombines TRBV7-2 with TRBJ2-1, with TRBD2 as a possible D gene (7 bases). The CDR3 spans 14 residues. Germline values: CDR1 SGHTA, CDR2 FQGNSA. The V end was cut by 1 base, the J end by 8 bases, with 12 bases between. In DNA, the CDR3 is TGTGCCAGCAGCTTAGGGGGGGGCTGGGATGAGCAGTTCTTC. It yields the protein CASSLGGGWDEQFF.

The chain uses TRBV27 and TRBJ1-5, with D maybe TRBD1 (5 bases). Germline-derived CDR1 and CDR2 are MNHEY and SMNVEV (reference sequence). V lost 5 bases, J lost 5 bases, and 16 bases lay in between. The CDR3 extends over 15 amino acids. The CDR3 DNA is TGTGCCAGCAGTCCCCAGGGAAGGGCTGATCAGCCCCAGCATTTT. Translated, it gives CASSPQGRADQPQHF.

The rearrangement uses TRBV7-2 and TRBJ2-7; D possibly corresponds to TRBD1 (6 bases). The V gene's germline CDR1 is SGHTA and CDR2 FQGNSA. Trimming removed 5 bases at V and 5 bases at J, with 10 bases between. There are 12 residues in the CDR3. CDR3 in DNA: TGTGCCAGCAGCCAGCAGGGGAACGAGCAGTACTTC. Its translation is CASSQQGNEQYF.

The CDR3, as DNA: TGTGCCAGCAGTTTGTCCAAGGGACTTGGCGCTTTCTTT. Protein product: CASSLSKGLGAFF. The chain links TRBV28 to TRBJ1-1; D perhaps matches TRBD1 (5 bases). Trimming shortened V by 3 bases and J by 11 bases, and 16 bases separated the two germline ends. The CDR3 totals 13 residues. Germline assignment: CDR1 MDHEN and CDR2 SYDVKM.

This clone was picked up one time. CDR3 in DNA: TGTGCCAGCACCACACAGGGGGCCAACTATGGCTACACCTTC. This encodes CASTTQGANYGYTF. The V call is TRBV9, the J call TRBJ1-2; TRBD1 matches at 9 bases. The ends lost 6 bases at V and 2 bases at J; junction bases unmatched: 5. CDR1 and CDR2 (germline): SGDLS, YYNGEE. This CDR3 region has 14 residues.

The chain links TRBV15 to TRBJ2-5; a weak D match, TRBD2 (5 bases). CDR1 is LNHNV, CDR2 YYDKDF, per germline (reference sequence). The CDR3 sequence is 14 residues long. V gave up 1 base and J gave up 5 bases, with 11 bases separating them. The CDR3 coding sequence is TGTGCCACCAGCAGAGTGGCGGGCTGGGAGACCCAGTACTTC. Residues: CATSRVAGWETQYF.

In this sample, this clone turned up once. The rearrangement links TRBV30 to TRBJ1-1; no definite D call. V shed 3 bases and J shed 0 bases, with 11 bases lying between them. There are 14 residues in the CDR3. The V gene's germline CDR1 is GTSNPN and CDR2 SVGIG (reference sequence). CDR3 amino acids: CAWSLTAMNTEAFF. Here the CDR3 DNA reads TGTGCCTGGAGCCTGACTGCCATGAACACTGAAGCTTTCTTT.

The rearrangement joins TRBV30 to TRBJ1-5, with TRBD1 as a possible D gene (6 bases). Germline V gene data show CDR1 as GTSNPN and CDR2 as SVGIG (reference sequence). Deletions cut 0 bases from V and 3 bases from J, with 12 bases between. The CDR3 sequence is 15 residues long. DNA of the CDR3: TGTGCCTGGAGTGTAGGGCAGGGGTACAATCAGCCCCAGCATTTT. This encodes CAWSVGQGYNQPQHF.

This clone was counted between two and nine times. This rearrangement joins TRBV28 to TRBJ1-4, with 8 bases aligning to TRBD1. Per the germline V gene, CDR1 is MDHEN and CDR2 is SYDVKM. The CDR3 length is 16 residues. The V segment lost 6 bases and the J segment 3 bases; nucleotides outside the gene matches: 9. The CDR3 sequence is CASRPQGGPSNEKLFF. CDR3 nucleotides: TGTGCCAGCAGACCACAGGGGGGACCGTCTAATGAAAAACTGTTTTTT.

The CDR3 is CASSSTSGYTF. Written as DNA, the CDR3 is TGTGCCAGCAGTTCCACATCCGGCTACACCTTC. V gene TRBV6-6 combines with J gene TRBJ1-2; D remains unclear. CDR3 length: 11 residues. Germline assignment: CDR1 MNHNY and CDR2 SVGAGI (reference sequence). Deletions cut 4 bases from V and 8 bases from J, with 8 bases between.

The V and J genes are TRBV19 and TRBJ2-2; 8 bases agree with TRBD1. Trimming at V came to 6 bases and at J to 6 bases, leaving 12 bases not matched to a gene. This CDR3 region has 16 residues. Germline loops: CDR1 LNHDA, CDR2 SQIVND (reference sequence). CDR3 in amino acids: CASSKSNRGSPGELFF. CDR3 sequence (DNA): TGTGCCAGTAGCAAATCTAACAGGGGGTCCCCCGGGGAGCTGTTTTTT. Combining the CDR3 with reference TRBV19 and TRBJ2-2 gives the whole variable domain DGGITQSPKYLFRKEGQNVTLSCEQNLNHDAMYWYRQDPGQGLRLIYYSQIVNDFQKGDIAEGYSVSREKKESFPLTVTSAQKNPTAFYLCASSKSNRGSPGELFFGEGSRLTVL.

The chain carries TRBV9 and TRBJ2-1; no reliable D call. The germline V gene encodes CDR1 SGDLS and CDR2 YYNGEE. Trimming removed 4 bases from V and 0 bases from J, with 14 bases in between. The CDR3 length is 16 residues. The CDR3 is CASSPAAQSSYNEQFF. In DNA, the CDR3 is TGTGCCAGCAGCCCCGCGGCTCAGAGCTCCTACAATGAGCAGTTCTTC. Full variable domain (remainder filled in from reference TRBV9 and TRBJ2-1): DSGVTQTPKHLITATGQRVTLRCSPRSGDLSVYWYQQSLDQGLQFLIQYYNGEERAKGNILERFSAQQFPDLHSELNLSSLELGDSALYFCASSPAAQSSYNEQFFGPGTRLTVL.

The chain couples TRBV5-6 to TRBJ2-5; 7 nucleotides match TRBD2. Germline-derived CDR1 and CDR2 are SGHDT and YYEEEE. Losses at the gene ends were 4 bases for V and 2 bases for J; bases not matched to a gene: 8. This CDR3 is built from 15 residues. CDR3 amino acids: CASSRRGGSQETQYF. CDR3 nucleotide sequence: TGTGCCAGCAGCCGGCGCGGCGGGAGTCAAGAGACCCAGTACTTC.

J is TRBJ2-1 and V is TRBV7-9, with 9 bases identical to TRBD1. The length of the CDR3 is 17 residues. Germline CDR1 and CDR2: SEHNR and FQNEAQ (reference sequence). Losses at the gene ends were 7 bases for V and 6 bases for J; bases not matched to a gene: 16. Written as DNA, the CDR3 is TGTGCCAGCACACACTTGCGGACCGGGACAGGGTCCAATGAGCAGTTCTTC. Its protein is CASTHLRTGTGSNEQFF.

The CDR3: CASSAQPGSSYEQYF. CDR3 coding DNA: TGTGCCAGCAGCGCTCAGCCGGGAAGTTCCTACGAGCAGTACTTC. The chain employs TRBV7-8 and TRBJ2-7; perhaps TRBD2 as D (5 bases). Trimming left V 5 bases short and J 1 base short, with 15 bases between. Germline values: CDR1 SGHVS, CDR2 FQNEAQ. The CDR3 length is 15 residues.

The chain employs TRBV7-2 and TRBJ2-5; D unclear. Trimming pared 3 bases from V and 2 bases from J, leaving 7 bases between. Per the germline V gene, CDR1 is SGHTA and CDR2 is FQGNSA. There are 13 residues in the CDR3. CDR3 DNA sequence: TGTGCCAGCAGCTTTAGTAATCAAGAGACCCAGTACTTC. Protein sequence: CASSFSNQETQYF.

The CDR3 region is CASSSEGGRKQYF. In nucleotides, the CDR3 is TGTGCCAGCAGTTCAGAGGGAGGGAGGAAGCAGTACTTC. The chain couples TRBV6-5 to TRBJ2-7; the match to TRBD2 covers 7 bases. V shed 4 bases and J 8 bases; nucleotides not matched to a gene: 8. The CDR3 spans 13 residues. The germline CDR1 and CDR2 sequences are MNHEY and SVGAGI.

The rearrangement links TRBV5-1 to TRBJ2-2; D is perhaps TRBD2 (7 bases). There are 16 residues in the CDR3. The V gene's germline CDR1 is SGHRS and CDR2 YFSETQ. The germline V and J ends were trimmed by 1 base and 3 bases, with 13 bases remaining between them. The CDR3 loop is CASSLIGGRDTGELFF. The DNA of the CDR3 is TGCGCCAGCAGCTTGATCGGGGGGCGAGACACCGGGGAGCTGTTTTTT. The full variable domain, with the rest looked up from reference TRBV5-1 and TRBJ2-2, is KAGVTQTPRYLIKTRGQQVTLSCSPISGHRSVSWYQQTPGQGLQFLFEYFSETQRNKGNFPGRFSGRQFSNSRSEMNVSTLELGDSALYLCASSLIGGRDTGELFFGEGSRLTVL.

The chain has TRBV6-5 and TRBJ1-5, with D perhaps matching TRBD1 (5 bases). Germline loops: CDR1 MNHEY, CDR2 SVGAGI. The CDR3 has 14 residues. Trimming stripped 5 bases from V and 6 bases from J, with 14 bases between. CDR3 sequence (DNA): TGTGCCAGCAGTAAAGGGGTATTGGGTCAGCCCCAGCATTTT. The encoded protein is CASSKGVLGQPQHF.

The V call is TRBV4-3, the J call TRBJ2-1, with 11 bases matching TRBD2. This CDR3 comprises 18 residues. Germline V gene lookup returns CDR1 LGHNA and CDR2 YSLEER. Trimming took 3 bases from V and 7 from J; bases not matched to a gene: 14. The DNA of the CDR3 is TGCGCCAGCAGCCACCAGGAATTAACTAGCGGGAGAGGTAATGAGCAGTTCTTC. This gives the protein CASSHQELTSGRGNEQFF.

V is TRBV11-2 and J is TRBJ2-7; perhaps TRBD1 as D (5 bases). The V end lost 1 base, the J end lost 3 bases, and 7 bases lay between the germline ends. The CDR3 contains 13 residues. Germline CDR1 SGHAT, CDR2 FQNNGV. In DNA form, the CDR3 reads TGTGCCAGCAGCTTAGCAGGGAACTACGAGCAGTACTTC. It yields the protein CASSLAGNYEQYF.

The CDR3 protein is CASSPLGESGANVLTF. CDR3 coding DNA: TGTGCCAGCAGTCCCCTTGGAGAGTCTGGGGCCAACGTCCTGACTTTC. The chain joins TRBV6-4 to TRBJ2-6, with D uncertain. Germline V gene lookup returns CDR1 MRHNA and CDR2 SNTAGT. The CDR3 has 16 amino acids. V lost 5 bases to trimming and J lost 1 base, with 12 bases between them.

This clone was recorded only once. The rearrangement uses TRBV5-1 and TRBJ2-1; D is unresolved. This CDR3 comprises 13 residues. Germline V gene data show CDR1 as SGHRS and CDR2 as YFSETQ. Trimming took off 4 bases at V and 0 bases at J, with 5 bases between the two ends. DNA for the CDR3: TGCGCCAGCAGCCCCTCCTCCTACAATGAGCAGTTCTTC. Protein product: CASSPSSYNEQFF. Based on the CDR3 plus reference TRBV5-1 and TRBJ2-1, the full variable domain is KAGVTQTPRYLIKTRGQQVTLSCSPISGHRSVSWYQQTPGQGLQFLFEYFSETQRNKGNFPGRFSGRQFSNSRSEMNVSTLELGDSALYLCASSPSSYNEQFFGPGTRLTVL.

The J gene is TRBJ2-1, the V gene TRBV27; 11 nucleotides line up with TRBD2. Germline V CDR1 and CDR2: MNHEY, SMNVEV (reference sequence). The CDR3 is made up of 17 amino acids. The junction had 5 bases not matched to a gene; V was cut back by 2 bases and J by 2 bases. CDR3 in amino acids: CASSLPIAGGAYNEQFF. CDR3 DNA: TGTGCCAGCAGTTTACCAATAGCGGGGGGGGCCTACAATGAGCAGTTCTTC.

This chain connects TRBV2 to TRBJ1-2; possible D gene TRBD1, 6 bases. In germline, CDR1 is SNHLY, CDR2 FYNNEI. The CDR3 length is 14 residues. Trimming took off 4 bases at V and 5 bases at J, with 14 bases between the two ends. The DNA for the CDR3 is TGTGCCAGCAGTGGGGACACGAGAGCGTATGGCTACACCTTC. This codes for CASSGDTRAYGYTF.

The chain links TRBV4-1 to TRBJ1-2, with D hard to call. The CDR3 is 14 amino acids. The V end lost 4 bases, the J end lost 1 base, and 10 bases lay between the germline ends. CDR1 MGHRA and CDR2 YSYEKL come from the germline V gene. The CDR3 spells CASSPAEGNYGYTF. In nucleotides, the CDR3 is TGCGCCAGCAGCCCCGCTGAGGGTAACTATGGCTACACCTTC.

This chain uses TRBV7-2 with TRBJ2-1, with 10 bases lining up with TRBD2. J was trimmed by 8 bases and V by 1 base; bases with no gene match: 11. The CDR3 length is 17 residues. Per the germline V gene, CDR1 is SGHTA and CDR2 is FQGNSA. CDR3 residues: CASSLVSPSGSMYEQFF. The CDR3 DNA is TGTGCCAGCAGCTTAGTTAGTCCTAGCGGGAGTATGTATGAGCAGTTCTTC.